These 8 T cell receptor beta chains share one sample of origin, sequenced in a study of blood T cell repertoires in COVID-19 (TCRdb year 2020). To prepare the library, the immunoSEQ multiplex PCR assay was applied. Held by TCRdb, this immuneACCESS table contains in-frame sequences only and omits some clones. Under half of the omission traces to an unresolved V gene where checked; the cause of the rest is unknown. The sample records approximately 250,000 clones, more than 65% of which are singletons. The ten largest clones represent roughly 1.4% of the sample. Sequencing was carried out using peripheral blood. The receptors were sampled from a middle-aged woman who had recovered from COVID-19.

This clone was seen a handful of times. V is TRBV27 and J is TRBJ2-7; D uncertain. Germline values: CDR1 MNHEY, CDR2 SMNVEV (reference sequence). This CDR3 is built from 14 residues. Deletions cut 9 bases from V and 2 bases from J, with 17 bases between. For the CDR3, the DNA is TGTGCCAGTCAAGAGGTGCGCAGACCCTACGAGCAGTACTTC. Its protein product is CASQEVRRPYEQYF.

V and J are TRBV4-2 and TRBJ2-3; 8 bases map to TRBD2. The V and J ends lost 2 bases and 2 bases, in that order; junction bases with no gene match: 6. Germline V gives CDR1 LGHNA, CDR2 YNFKEQ. The CDR3 runs to 16 residues. The CDR3 is CASSQRSGGDTDTQYF. As DNA, the CDR3 is TGTGCCAGCAGCCAACGGTCGGGGGGGGACACAGATACGCAGTATTTT.

This rearrangement joins TRBV7-2 to TRBJ1-6; TRBD1 agrees at 9 bases. Losses at the gene ends were 5 bases for V and 7 bases for J; bases not matched to a gene: 3. Per germline, CDR1 SGHTA and CDR2 FQGNSA. This CDR3 is 14 amino acids long. In DNA form, the CDR3 reads TGTGCCAGCAGCAAGACAGGGGGAAATTCACCCCTCCACTTT. Protein: CASSKTGGNSPLHF.

V usage is TRBV4-1 and J usage is TRBJ1-2; D gene uncertain. Trimming cost V 0 bases and J 6 bases, with 8 bases left between them. CDR3 length: 13 residues. Germline CDR1 MGHRA, CDR2 YSYEKL. CDR3 region: CASSQDRIHGYTF. CDR3 nucleotides: TGCGCCAGCAGCCAAGACAGAATCCATGGCTACACCTTC.

The chain has TRBV5-4 and TRBJ2-3; 13 nucleotides align to TRBD2. The CDR3 is 18 residues long. Germline-derived CDR1 and CDR2 are SGHNT and YYREEE (reference sequence). J lost 2 bases, V lost 3 bases, and 9 bases had no gene match. CDR3 residues: CASSSWTSGGDYTDTQYF. The CDR3 DNA is TGTGCCAGCAGCTCCTGGACTAGCGGGGGAGACTACACAGATACGCAGTATTTT.

The genes are TRBV7-2 and TRBJ1-2; 7 positions agree with TRBD1. The V and J ends lost 4 bases and 6 bases, in that order; junction bases with no gene match: 8. Germline loops: CDR1 SGHTA, CDR2 FQGNSA. There are 14 residues in the CDR3. The CDR3 sequence is CASSSRTGTDGYTF. The DNA for the CDR3 is TGTGCCAGCAGCTCCAGGACAGGAACCGATGGCTACACCTTC.

The chain is built from TRBV7-6 and TRBJ2-2, with TRBD2 matching over 13 bases. CDR3 size: 16 residues. The germline CDR1 and CDR2 sequences are SGHVS and FNYEAQ. V was pared by 3 bases and J by 6 bases, with 4 bases of the junction left unmatched. The CDR3 nucleotides are TGTGCCAGCAGCTTCGGGACTAGCGGGGACTCCGGGGAGCTGTTTTTT. Protein sequence: CASSFGTSGDSGELFF.

This clone was found once. The rearrangement links TRBV18 to TRBJ1-1, with D unresolved. CDR3 length: 14 residues. Per the germline V gene, CDR1 is KGHSH and CDR2 is LQKENI. V was clipped by 2 bases and J by 5 bases, with 12 bases between them. This CDR3 reads CASSPSAGLTEAFF. CDR3 in DNA: TGTGCCAGCTCACCATCTGCGGGTCTTACTGAAGCTTTCTTT.